A selection of T cell receptor beta chains follows, all from one sample in a study of breast tumors, draining lymph nodes, adjacent tissues. TCRdb reanalysed the multiplex PCR reads using MiXCR and keeps one entry per CDR3 protein. The sample carries 200,000 or so distinct CDR3 sequences, about 32% recorded once. Material for sequencing was axillary lymph node tissue. These receptors were taken from a female donor with breast cancer. Some clones in this sample may be carry-over from other donors' samples. The CDR3 runs from the conserved cysteine through the conserved F or W. Fields, in order: D gene, V gene, J gene, clone size, CDR3 protein, CDR3 DNA. The D gene is left open where the match is weak. Some rows mark clone size as missing; the rest say once, few, many or name a class of expanded clone.

D gene: TRBD2
V gene: TRBV2
J gene: TRBJ2-7
clone size: many
CDR3 protein: CASSDRTSGRYEQYF
CDR3 DNA: TGTGCCAGCAGTGACCGGACTAGCGGGAGGTACGAGCAGTACTTC

D gene: -
V gene: TRBV13
J gene: TRBJ1-2
clone size: many
CDR3 protein: CASSLKGFGYTF
CDR3 DNA: TGTGCCAGCAGCTTAAAAGGGTTTGGCTACACCTTC

D gene: TRBD2
V gene: TRBV11-2
J gene: TRBJ2-7
clone size: many
CDR3 protein: CASSLAGGNEQYF
CDR3 DNA: TGTGCCAGCAGCTTAGCGGGAGGAAACGAGCAGTACTTC

D gene: -
V gene: TRBV5-1
J gene: TRBJ2-5
clone size: many
CDR3 protein: CASRTQLAAGGETQYF
CDR3 DNA: TGCGCCAGCAGAACCCAACTAGCGGCAGGGGGAGAGACCCAGTACTTC

D gene: TRBD1
V gene: TRBV6-2/TRBV6-3
J gene: TRBJ1-5
clone size: -
CDR3 protein: CASSEQGVFQPQHF
CDR3 DNA: TGTGCCAGCAGTGAACAGGGGGTTTTCCAGCCCCAGCATTTT

D gene: -
V gene: TRBV5-1
J gene: TRBJ2-3
clone size: -
CDR3 protein: CASRPGGGADTQYF
CDR3 DNA: TGCGCCAGCAGACCCGGAGGGGGCGCAGATACGCAGTATTTT

D gene: -
V gene: TRBV6-2/TRBV6-3
J gene: TRBJ2-5
clone size: many
CDR3 protein: CASNRGTQYF
CDR3 DNA: TGTGCCAGCAACCGGGGGACCCAGTACTTC

D gene: TRBD1
V gene: TRBV2
J gene: TRBJ1-6
clone size: -
CDR3 protein: CASARTGVGNSPLHF
CDR3 DNA: TGTGCCAGCGCCCGGACAGGGGTGGGAAATTCACCCCTCCACTTT

D gene: -
V gene: TRBV5-1
J gene: TRBJ2-1
clone size: many
CDR3 protein: CASSLYLGDNEQFF
CDR3 DNA: TGCGCCAGCAGCTTGTATTTGGGTGACAATGAGCAGTTCTTC

D gene: TRBD2
V gene: TRBV29-1
J gene: TRBJ2-1
clone size: -
CDR3 protein: CSVERGDEQFF
CDR3 DNA: TGCAGCGTTGAGCGGGGGGATGAGCAGTTCTTC

D gene: TRBD1
V gene: TRBV6-5
J gene: TRBJ2-1
clone size: many
CDR3 protein: CASRVTGTGNNEQFF
CDR3 DNA: TGTGCCAGCAGGGTCACCGGGACAGGGAACAATGAGCAGTTCTTC

D gene: -
V gene: TRBV20-1
J gene: TRBJ2-6
clone size: -
CDR3 protein: CSASLGRGHRSGANVLTF
CDR3 DNA: TGCAGTGCTAGTCTTGGACGGGGCCACCGCTCTGGGGCCAACGTCCTGACTTTC

D gene: TRBD1
V gene: TRBV28
J gene: TRBJ2-7
clone size: many
CDR3 protein: CASSLQGAGEQYF
CDR3 DNA: TGTGCCAGCAGTCTCCAGGGGGCCGGGGAGCAGTACTTC

D gene: -
V gene: TRBV9
J gene: TRBJ1-6
clone size: -
CDR3 protein: CASSVDGGNNSPLHF
CDR3 DNA: TGTGCCAGCAGCGTAGATGGGGGGAATAATTCACCCCTCCACTTT

D gene: -
V gene: TRBV25-1
J gene: TRBJ2-2
clone size: -
CDR3 protein: CARVRPGELFF
CDR3 DNA: TGTGCTAGAGTAAGACCCGGGGAGCTGTTTTTT

D gene: -
V gene: TRBV6-5
J gene: TRBJ2-3
clone size: many
CDR3 protein: CASRPTITDTQYF
CDR3 DNA: TGTGCCAGCAGACCGACTATCACAGATACGCAGTATTTT

D gene: -
V gene: TRBV20-1
J gene: TRBJ2-1
clone size: -
CDR3 protein: CSASDSVSYTEQFF
CDR3 DNA: TGCAGTGCATCGGACAGTGTCTCCTACACTGAGCAGTTCTTC

D gene: -
V gene: TRBV11-2
J gene: TRBJ1-1
clone size: -
CDR3 protein: CASSFNTVPEAFF
CDR3 DNA: TGTGCCAGCAGCTTTAACACCGTCCCTGAAGCTTTCTTT

D gene: -
V gene: TRBV24-1
J gene: TRBJ2-2
clone size: -
CDR3 protein: CATGCSWTTGELFF
CDR3 DNA: TGTGCCACCGGCTGTTCTTGGACAACCGGGGAGCTGTTTTTT

D gene: -
V gene: TRBV3-1
J gene: TRBJ1-1
clone size: -
CDR3 protein: CASSQGTGMNTEAFF
CDR3 DNA: TGCGCCAGCAGCCAAGGCACGGGGATGAACACTGAAGCTTTCTTT

D gene: -
V gene: TRBV5-8
J gene: TRBJ1-1
clone size: -
CDR3 protein: CASSLGQLPNTEAFF
CDR3 DNA: TGTGCCAGCAGCTTGGGCCAGCTGCCGAACACTGAAGCTTTCTTT

D gene: TRBD1
V gene: TRBV7-2
J gene: TRBJ1-4
clone size: -
CDR3 protein: CASSLRGQGEKLFF
CDR3 DNA: TGTGCCAGCAGCTTAAGGGGACAGGGGGAAAAACTGTTTTTT

D gene: -
V gene: TRBV6-6
J gene: TRBJ1-5
clone size: many
CDR3 protein: CASSYGRVRDQPQHF
CDR3 DNA: TGTGCCAGCAGTTATGGGAGGGTGCGGGATCAGCCCCAGCATTTT

D gene: TRBD2
V gene: TRBV5-1
J gene: TRBJ2-3
clone size: many
CDR3 protein: CASSLWGTSGTDTQYF
CDR3 DNA: TGCGCCAGCAGCTTGTGGGGGACTAGCGGGACAGATACGCAGTATTTT

D gene: -
V gene: TRBV30
J gene: TRBJ1-2
clone size: many
CDR3 protein: CAWGRDYGYTF
CDR3 DNA: TGTGCCTGGGGCCGGGACTATGGCTACACCTTC

D gene: -
V gene: TRBV10-2
J gene: TRBJ1-1
clone size: few
CDR3 protein: CASSERSGAEAFF
CDR3 DNA: TGCGCCAGCAGTGAACGGTCAGGGGCTGAAGCTTTCTTT

D gene: -
V gene: TRBV7-9
J gene: TRBJ2-5
clone size: -
CDR3 protein: CASSSLGPTARKETQYF
CDR3 DNA: TGTGCCAGCAGCTCCCTGGGACCGACCGCACGAAAAGAGACTCAGTACTTC

D gene: -
V gene: TRBV5-6
J gene: TRBJ2-3
clone size: -
CDR3 protein: CASSPNLASDTQYF
CDR3 DNA: TGCGCCAGCAGCCCGAATTTGGCATCAGATACGCAGTATTTT

D gene: -
V gene: TRBV14
J gene: TRBJ2-3
clone size: many
CDR3 protein: CASSQGLGADTQYF
CDR3 DNA: TGTGCCAGCAGCCAAGGGTTAGGAGCAGATACGCAGTATTTT

D gene: TRBD1
V gene: TRBV7-2
J gene: TRBJ2-5
clone size: -
CDR3 protein: CASSPQGQGLETQYF
CDR3 DNA: TGTGCCAGCAGCCCACAGGGACAGGGTTTGGAGACCCAGTACTTC

D gene: -
V gene: TRBV12-1
J gene: TRBJ2-5
clone size: many
CDR3 protein: CASSPDRGQETQYF
CDR3 DNA: TGTGCCAGCAGTCCCGACAGGGGGCAAGAGACCCAGTACTTC

D gene: TRBD2
V gene: TRBV29-1
J gene: TRBJ2-3
clone size: many
CDR3 protein: CSVVGRGGIDTQYF
CDR3 DNA: TGCAGCGTTGTTGGGCGGGGGGGTATAGATACGCAGTATTTT

D gene: TRBD1
V gene: TRBV4-1
J gene: TRBJ2-3
clone size: many
CDR3 protein: CASSQGDRGTDTQYF
CDR3 DNA: TGCGCCAGCAGCCAAGGAGACAGGGGGACAGATACGCAGTATTTT

D gene: -
V gene: TRBV12-3/TRBV12-4
J gene: TRBJ1-5
clone size: many
CDR3 protein: CASSLAGGSNQPQHF
CDR3 DNA: TGTGCCAGCAGTTTAGCGGGAGGGAGCAATCAGCCCCAGCATTTT

D gene: TRBD1
V gene: TRBV7-8
J gene: TRBJ2-7
clone size: many
CDR3 protein: CASSPRGTGAYEQYF
CDR3 DNA: TGTGCCAGCAGCCCGCGGGGGACAGGGGCCTACGAGCAGTACTTC

D gene: -
V gene: TRBV9
J gene: TRBJ2-5
clone size: many
CDR3 protein: CASSSRGRDALQETQYF
CDR3 DNA: TGTGCCAGCAGCTCAAGGGGGAGGGACGCACTCCAAGAGACCCAGTACTTC

D gene: TRBD1
V gene: TRBV29-1
J gene: TRBJ2-3
clone size: many
CDR3 protein: CSVDGTADTQYF
CDR3 DNA: TGCAGCGTCGACGGGACAGCAGATACGCAGTATTTT

D gene: -
V gene: TRBV7-3
J gene: TRBJ2-7
clone size: -
CDR3 protein: CASLGAEQYF
CDR3 DNA: TGTGCCAGCCTGGGGGCCGAGCAGTACTTC

D gene: -
V gene: TRBV5-5
J gene: TRBJ2-7
clone size: many
CDR3 protein: CASSRPGAYEQYF
CDR3 DNA: TGTGCCAGCAGCCGTCCAGGGGCCTACGAGCAGTACTTC

D gene: TRBD1
V gene: TRBV5-1
J gene: TRBJ1-2
clone size: many
CDR3 protein: CASSSDSTGGGSYTF
CDR3 DNA: TGCGCCAGCAGCTCCGATAGTACAGGGGGTGGAAGCTACACCTTC

D gene: -
V gene: TRBV9
J gene: TRBJ1-1
clone size: -
CDR3 protein: CASSVGEGSTEAFF
CDR3 DNA: TGTGCCAGCAGCGTAGGGGAGGGTAGCACTGAAGCTTTCTTT

D gene: -
V gene: TRBV7-2
J gene: TRBJ2-3
clone size: many
CDR3 protein: CASSLASRTDTQYF
CDR3 DNA: TGTGCCAGCAGCTTAGCTTCACGCACAGATACGCAGTATTTT

D gene: -
V gene: TRBV5-5
J gene: TRBJ2-3
clone size: many
CDR3 protein: CASSRDPTDTQYF
CDR3 DNA: TGTGCCAGCAGCCGCGACCCCACCGATACGCAGTATTTT

D gene: TRBD2
V gene: TRBV13
J gene: TRBJ2-3
clone size: many
CDR3 protein: CASSSRWEGPGDTQYF
CDR3 DNA: TGTGCCAGCAGCTCCCGGTGGGAGGGGCCGGGAGATACGCAGTATTTT

D gene: -
V gene: TRBV12-3/TRBV12-4
J gene: TRBJ1-3
clone size: many
CDR3 protein: CASHLGEGRNTIYF
CDR3 DNA: TGTGCCAGCCACTTGGGGGAGGGTAGAAACACCATATATTTT

D gene: -
V gene: TRBV30
J gene: TRBJ1-2
clone size: -
CDR3 protein: CAWSEGPANYGYTF
CDR3 DNA: TGTGCCTGGAGTGAGGGTCCAGCTAACTACGGCTACACCTTC

D gene: -
V gene: TRBV6-5
J gene: TRBJ1-2
clone size: few
CDR3 protein: CASTRGGDGYTF
CDR3 DNA: TGTGCCAGCACCCGGGGGGGGGATGGCTACACCTTC

D gene: -
V gene: TRBV20-1
J gene: TRBJ2-3
clone size: many
CDR3 protein: CSARVIESSTDTQYF
CDR3 DNA: TGCAGTGCTAGAGTAATTGAATCCAGCACAGATACGCAGTATTTT

D gene: -
V gene: TRBV19
J gene: TRBJ2-5
clone size: many
CDR3 protein: CASSMMRGETQYF
CDR3 DNA: TGTGCCAGTAGTATGATGCGGGGAGAGACCCAGTACTTC

D gene: -
V gene: TRBV20-1
J gene: TRBJ1-2
clone size: many
CDR3 protein: CSAPLRANYGYTF
CDR3 DNA: TGCAGTGCACCCCTAAGAGCTAACTATGGCTACACCTTC

D gene: TRBD1
V gene: TRBV11-1
J gene: TRBJ2-7
clone size: many
CDR3 protein: CASSPLDRSYEQYF
CDR3 DNA: TGTGCCAGCAGCCCGTTGGACAGGTCTTACGAGCAGTACTTC

D gene: TRBD1
V gene: TRBV20-1
J gene: TRBJ2-7
clone size: -
CDR3 protein: CSASRSTGGGYEQYF
CDR3 DNA: TGCAGTGCCAGCAGATCGACAGGGGGTGGATACGAGCAGTACTTC

D gene: -
V gene: TRBV27
J gene: TRBJ1-5
clone size: -
CDR3 protein: CASSKQDSLGPQHF
CDR3 DNA: TGTGCCAGCAGCAAACAGGACAGCCTGGGACCCCAGCATTTT